A selection of T cell receptor beta chains follows, all from one sample in a study of T cells in Graves' hyperthyroidism and ophthalmopathy. Using its own MiXCR run on the multiplex PCR reads, TCRdb lists one record per CDR3 protein. The table shows hundreds of thousands of distinct CDR3 sequences, with more than 14% occurring only once. The source material was blood. These receptors were obtained from a woman aged 50 to 60 with Graves' ophthalmopathy. Both conserved end residues are part of each CDR3. The D gene is left open where the match is weak. Clone size appears in some rows only: once, few, many, or a class for an expanded clone.

j_call | clone_size | d_call | v_call | cdr3_nt | cdr3_aa
TRBJ1-1 | few | NA | TRBV6-1 | TGTGCCAGCAGTGAAGCAGGGGTAGGGGCTGAAGCTTTCTTT | CASSEAGVGAEAFF
TRBJ1-2 | many | TRBD1 | TRBV4-1 | TGCGCCAGCAGCGTACCGGGACAGGGGAAATATGGCTACACCTTC | CASSVPGQGKYGYTF
TRBJ2-3 | NA | TRBD1 | TRBV11-1 | TGTGCCAGCAGCTATCGGACAGGGCGGTCGGCAGATACGCAGTATTTT | CASSYRTGRSADTQYF
TRBJ2-1 | many | NA | TRBV4-2 | TGTGCCAGCAGCGGGGTAGCGGAACCGAGGCACAATGAGCAGTTCTTC | CASSGVAEPRHNEQFF
TRBJ2-3 | few | TRBD2 | TRBV28 | TGTGCCAGCAGTTATGGGTTAGCGGGAGAGACGCAGTATTTT | CASSYGLAGETQYF
TRBJ2-7 | many | NA | TRBV7-2 | TGTGCCAGCAGCTCATCGGGGGCGGGAGCAGAGCAGTACTTC | CASSSSGAGAEQYF
TRBJ2-7 | few | TRBD1 | TRBV5-1 | TGCGCCAGCAGTACCCGGACAGGGCGGGACGAGCAGTACTTC | CASSTRTGRDEQYF
TRBJ2-7 | NA | NA | TRBV15 | TGTGCCACCAGCAGAGCGACCAGCGGGTACGAGCAGTACTTC | CATSRATSGYEQYF
TRBJ2-4 | NA | NA | TRBV20-1 | TGCAGTGCTACGGTAGGCTCGGCCAAAAACATTCAGTACTTC | CSATVGSAKNIQYF
TRBJ2-1 | many | TRBD2 | TRBV3-1 | TGTGCCAGCAGCCCTAAGACTAGCAGCAATGAGCAGTTCTTC | CASSPKTSSNEQFF
TRBJ2-1 | NA | TRBD1 | TRBV27 | TGTGCCAGCAGTCCCACACGGACAGGTTCCTTATACAATGAGCAGTTCTTC | CASSPTRTGSLYNEQFF
TRBJ1-6 | few | TRBD1 | TRBV9 | TGTGCCAGCAGCACGGCAGACAGGGGCCATAATTCACCCCTCCACTTT | CASSTADRGHNSPLHF
TRBJ2-1 | many | NA | TRBV2 | TGTGCCAGCAGGGACCGACAGGGCCCGAGCGGGAAGTACAATGAGCAGTTCTTC | CASRDRQGPSGKYNEQFF